There are a few counts of the clone carrying this TCR beta chain. Antigen specificity is unknown. One entry per CDR3 protein, called by TCRdb with MiXCR from the reads. The sample lists 900,000 to 950,000 distinct CDR3 sequences, around a third seen once, with more than 13% in the top ten. This specimen belongs to a study of T cell repertoires in cytomegalovirus infection. CDR1 ENHRY and CDR2 SYGVKD come from the germline V gene. The V end was cut by 11 bases, the J end by 8 bases, with 18 bases between. The CDR3 sequence is 12 residues long. Regarding the study as a whole: HLA-C-restricted CMV-specific TCR beta clonotypes prevailed in the ex vivo response. Carriers of CMV plus the relevant HLA were identified by cumulative public TCR beta family frequency.

This clonotype was sampled from a human donor in good health (CMV status not recorded). Some clones in this sample may be carry-over from other donors' samples. The sequencing here drew on cultured CD8+ T cells from PBMCs, taken from culture after CMV antigen stimulation. The V call is TRBV10-3, the J call TRBJ1-2; perhaps TRBD1 as D (5 bases). CDR3 in amino acids: CAAFLRGGGYTF. CDR3 nucleotides: TGTGCCGCCTTTTTGAGGGGAGGAGGCTACACCTTC.